A selection of T cell receptor beta chains follows, all from one sample in a study of Graves' ophthalmopathy and Graves' hyperthyroidism. A single record per CDR3 protein comes from TCRdb applying MiXCR to the multiplex PCR reads. The repertoire holds 200,000 to 250,000 distinct CDR3 sequences, roughly 21% seen once, with about 46% in the top ten. The material sequenced was peripheral blood. Receptor source: a woman in her forties or fifties with Graves' ophthalmopathy. The CDR3 runs from the conserved cysteine through the conserved F or W. The D gene is left open where the match is weak. Where a row states a size, it is once, few, many or the class of an expanded clone; other rows omit it.

abundance	v_gene	d_gene	j_gene	CDR3aa	CDR3nt
.	TRBV27	.	TRBJ1-6	CASSSRRAGQYIRGESPLHF	TGTGCCAGCTCATCTCGGCGGGCAGGGCAGTATATTAGGGGAGAATCACCCCTCCACTTT
many	TRBV6-1	.	TRBJ1-5	CASSEFPPFPGQRNQPQHF	TGTGCCAGCAGTGAATTTCCCCCTTTTCCAGGTCAACGCAATCAGCCCCAGCATTTT
.	TRBV2	.	TRBJ2-5	CASSNAPPLAETQYF	TGTGCCAGCAGCAACGCCCCGCCCCTCGCGGAGACCCAGTACTTC
many	TRBV28	.	TRBJ2-4	CASTRAGGTKNIQYF	TGTGCCAGCACCAGGGCAGGAGGGACCAAAAACATTCAGTACTTC
many	TRBV30	.	TRBJ1-5	CAWSPTGPNQPQHF	TGTGCCTGGAGTCCCACAGGGCCAAATCAGCCCCAGCATTTT
many	TRBV6-5	TRBD1	TRBJ1-1	CASKNRGRTEAFF	TGTGCCAGCAAGAACAGGGGGCGGACTGAAGCTTTCTTT
many	TRBV15	TRBD1	TRBJ1-6	CATSRAPGGESPLHF	TGTGCCACCAGCAGAGCTCCAGGGGGCGAATCACCCCTCCACTTT
many	TRBV7-9	.	TRBJ2-6	CASSQVEGRANVLTF	TGTGCCAGCAGCCAGGTTGAGGGGAGGGCCAACGTCCTGACTTTC
many	TRBV20-1	TRBD1	TRBJ1-6	CSARAVGRTGRYSPLHF	TGCAGTGCTAGAGCAGTCGGTAGGACAGGGAGGTACTCACCCCTCCACTTT
many	TRBV19	.	TRBJ1-5	CASSPRDVSNQPQHF	TGTGCCAGTAGCCCCAGGGACGTTAGCAATCAGCCCCAGCATTTT
.	TRBV11-1	.	TRBJ1-3	CASSPTAFGLSGNTIYF	TGTGCCAGCAGCCCGACAGCTTTCGGGCTCTCTGGAAACACCATATATTTT
.	TRBV10-3	TRBD1	TRBJ2-7	CAISDGTGVKGGYHYEQYF	TGTGCCATCAGTGATGGAACAGGGGTTAAAGGGGGATACCACTACGAGCAGTACTTC
many	TRBV7-9	.	TRBJ2-2	CASSHVGSNTGELFF	TGTGCCAGCAGTCACGTAGGGTCGAACACCGGGGAGCTGTTTTTT
many	TRBV6-5	TRBD1	TRBJ2-7	CASSYSGQTYEQYF	TGTGCCAGCAGTTACTCGGGACAGACCTACGAGCAGTACTTC
.	TRBV9	.	TRBJ2-1	CASSVQTRDHNEQFF	TGTGCCAGCAGCGTACAGACCCGGGACCACAATGAGCAGTTCTTC
many	TRBV10-3	.	TRBJ1-1	CAISESMNTEAFF	TGTGCCATCAGTGAGTCGATGAACACTGAAGCTTTCTTT
few	TRBV20-1	TRBD2	TRBJ2-7	CSATRLAGVSEQYF	TGCAGTGCAACTCGGCTAGCGGGAGTAAGTGAGCAGTACTTC
many	TRBV28	TRBD1	TRBJ1-2	CASSYRQGAGGYTF	TGTGCCAGCAGTTATCGACAGGGGGCGGGAGGCTACACCTTC
many	TRBV28	TRBD1	TRBJ2-7	CASSSPRQGSHEQYF	TGTGCCAGCAGTTCGCCCCGACAGGGGTCGCACGAGCAGTACTTC
many	TRBV20-1	TRBD2	TRBJ2-7	CSARESEREWEQYF	TGCAGTGCTAGAGAATCGGAGCGGGAGTGGGAGCAGTACTTC
many	TRBV7-9	TRBD2	TRBJ2-7	CASSLLADISYEQYF	TGTGCCAGCAGCTTACTAGCGGATATCTCCTACGAGCAGTACTTC
many	TRBV12-3/TRBV12-4	.	TRBJ1-2	CASSPTGGSGYTF	TGTGCCAGCAGTCCAACCGGCGGGTCCGGCTACACCTTC
.	TRBV10-3	TRBD1	TRBJ1-5	CAIGGTGGNQPQHF	TGTGCCATCGGCGGGACAGGGGGCAATCAGCCCCAGCATTTT
.	TRBV24-1	.	TRBJ1-5	CATSDYRRDQPQHF	TGTGCCACCAGTGATTACCGTCGGGATCAGCCCCAGCATTTT
many	TRBV20-1	TRBD2	TRBJ2-3	CSARGGLASDTQYF	TGCAGTGCTAGGGGGGGACTAGCGTCAGATACGCAGTATTTT
many	TRBV11-2	TRBD2	TRBJ2-5	CASSSIYPGLAGQETQYF	TGTGCCAGCAGCTCAATATACCCCGGACTAGCGGGGCAAGAGACCCAGTACTTC
many	TRBV29-1	.	TRBJ2-5	CSVRSGEETQYF	TGCAGCGTCCGCTCCGGGGAAGAGACCCAGTACTTC
few	TRBV11-1	TRBD1	TRBJ2-7	CASSLEIVWDRVPEQYF	TGTGCCAGCAGCTTAGAAATCGTCTGGGACAGGGTCCCCGAGCAGTACTTC
.	TRBV28	.	TRBJ1-3	CASSLSRPVYSGNTIYF	TGTGCCAGCAGTTTATCGAGGCCGGTATACTCTGGAAACACCATATATTTT
many	TRBV29-1	.	TRBJ1-1	CSVEVFREAFF	TGCAGCGTTGAAGTCTTCCGTGAAGCTTTCTTT
many	TRBV7-8	.	TRBJ1-5	CASSIKWGSNQPQHF	TGTGCCAGCAGCATCAAATGGGGAAGCAATCAGCCCCAGCATTTT
.	TRBV12-5	TRBD2	TRBJ2-1	CASGLAVGPTSGRYNEQFF	TGTGCTAGTGGTTTGGCCGTCGGCCCCACTAGCGGGAGATACAATGAGCAGTTCTTC
many	TRBV6-5	TRBD1	TRBJ1-1	CASSYDRGSEAFF	TGTGCCAGCAGTTATGACAGGGGCTCTGAAGCTTTCTTT
many	TRBV7-2	TRBD2	TRBJ2-7	CASSLGGLAPVEQYF	TGTGCCAGCAGCTTAGGGGGACTAGCCCCGGTCGAGCAGTACTTC
.	TRBV29-1	.	TRBJ1-2	CSVVPANYGYTF	TGCAGCGTTGTACCAGCTAACTATGGCTACACCTTC
many	TRBV20-1	.	TRBJ2-7	CSAREDWGQYF	TGCAGTGCTAGAGAGGACTGGGGGCAGTACTTC
few	TRBV28	.	TRBJ1-2	CASTHGTNYGYTF	TGTGCCAGCACCCACGGAACCAACTATGGCTACACCTTC
few	TRBV7-2	.	TRBJ1-1	CASSSRGPLDTEAFF	TGTGCCAGCAGCTCGCGGGGACCTCTGGACACTGAAGCTTTCTTT
few	TRBV20-1	.	TRBJ1-1	CSARDIRNTEAFF	TGCAGTGCTAGAGATATTCGGAACACTGAAGCTTTCTTT
many	TRBV4-2	.	TRBJ1-2	CASSQPQVYSGYTF	TGTGCCAGCAGCCAACCACAAGTATATAGTGGCTACACCTTC
.	TRBV28	.	TRBJ1-2	CASSPDGRYGYTF	TGTGCCAGCAGCCCGGACGGCCGCTATGGCTACACCTTC
many	TRBV19	.	TRBJ1-6	CASSMFSGDYNSPLHF	TGTGCCAGTAGTATGTTCTCAGGGGACTATAATTCACCCCTCCACTTT
many	TRBV7-9	TRBD1	TRBJ2-7	CASSTWTGNPYEQYF	TGTGCCAGCAGCACCTGGACAGGGAATCCCTACGAGCAGTACTTC
.	TRBV11-2	.	TRBJ1-2	CASSSVPTVGENYGYTF	TGTGCCAGCAGCTCCGTCCCTACGGTGGGTGAGAACTATGGCTACACCTTC
many	TRBV6-1	.	TRBJ1-5	CASRPGIVQPQHF	TGTGCCAGCAGGCCGGGGATCGTGCAGCCCCAGCATTTT
many	TRBV14	.	TRBJ1-1	CASSQSGPEAFF	TGTGCCAGCAGCCAATCGGGGCCTGAAGCTTTCTTT
.	TRBV10-3	.	TRBJ2-5	CAISESGRGGETQYF	TGTGCCATCAGTGAGTCAGGGCGTGGTGGAGAGACCCAGTACTTC
many	TRBV28	TRBD2	TRBJ2-7	CASSPRLAGTYEQYF	TGTGCCAGCAGCCCGAGACTAGCGGGGACCTACGAGCAGTACTTC
many	TRBV29-1	TRBD1	TRBJ1-1	CSVVRQGLNTEAFF	TGCAGCGTTGTACGACAGGGGCTAAACACTGAAGCTTTCTTT
.	TRBV6-1	.	TRBJ1-2	CASSERQAYYGYTF	TGTGCCAGCAGTGAACGACAGGCCTACTATGGCTACACCTTC
.	TRBV6-1	TRBD1	TRBJ1-6	CASRQPGQGYSPLHF	TGTGCCAGCAGACAACCGGGACAGGGTTATTCACCCCTCCACTTT
few	TRBV10-1	TRBD1	TRBJ2-7	CASSDPGQGYEQYF	TGCGCCAGCAGTGACCCGGGACAGGGCTACGAGCAGTACTTC
many	TRBV19	.	TRBJ1-5	CASSTPSVSNQPQHF	TGTGCCAGTAGCACCCCATCGGTTAGCAATCAGCCCCAGCATTTT
many	TRBV6-1	.	TRBJ2-7	CASRRLDGYEQYF	TGTGCCAGCCGGCGACTAGATGGCTACGAGCAGTACTTC
.	TRBV18	TRBD1	TRBJ2-7	CASSPGSWTGFHPLNEQYF	TGTGCCAGCTCACCGGGGTCTTGGACAGGATTCCATCCTTTGAACGAGCAGTACTTC
many	TRBV6-1	.	TRBJ1-1	CASSERTENTEAFF	TGTGCCAGCAGTGAAAGGACGGAGAACACTGAAGCTTTCTTT
many	TRBV18	.	TRBJ2-7	CASSPPGRTEQYF	TGTGCCAGCTCACCACCGGGCAGGACCGAGCAGTACTTC
.	TRBV2	TRBD2	TRBJ2-7	CASSDSTSGRAYEQYF	TGTGCCAGCAGCGACTCGACTAGCGGGAGGGCTTACGAGCAGTACTTC
many	TRBV6-1	.	TRBJ2-7	CASSLGGGSIYEQYF	TGTGCCAGCAGTCTCGGTGGTGGAAGTATCTACGAGCAGTACTTC
.	TRBV6-1	TRBD2	TRBJ2-7	CASVGGGFHEQYF	TGTGCCAGCGTCGGGGGGGGCTTCCACGAGCAGTACTTC